This note documents a single T cell receptor beta chain sequence. Its antigen is not identified. The data were obtained in a study of T cell responses to AZD1222 COVID-19 vaccine. Findings of the study overall: The study found vaccine-associated CD4 TCRs spanning spike, dominant at 160-218 and 743-854.

Whether given at about 4 or about 12 weeks, second doses were pooled. CDR3 length equals 16 residues. The J segment lost 5 bases and the V segment lost 2 bases, leaving 8 bases of the junction unmatched. Germline assignment: CDR1 KGHSH and CDR2 LQKENI. Method: immunoSEQ multiplex PCR; TCRdb's copy keeps in-frame clones and lacks some. The sample lists approximately 74,000 clones; 87% were seen once. The sequencing here drew on peripheral blood, taken 28 days after the second AZD1222 dose. The chain is built from TRBV18 and TRBJ1-1, with 10 bases fitting TRBD1. The TCR comes from an adult who received the AZD1222 COVID-19 vaccine. The CDR3 DNA reads as TGTGCCAGCTCACCAACCGGGACAGGGGTTAGGACTGAAGCTTTCTTT. As protein: CASSPTGTGVRTEAFF.